Listed below are T cell receptor beta chains from one sample, sequenced in a study of blood T cell repertoires in COVID-19. The assay was immunoSEQ multiplex PCR, and TCRdb's table has in-frame clones only and misses some. This sample has 150,000 to 180,000 clones, with approximately 85% found just once. What was sequenced was peripheral blood. These receptors originate from a man in his sixties with COVID-19, enrolled during active disease. CDR3s include the opening cysteine and the closing phenylalanine or tryptophan. The D gene is left open where the match is weak. Rows give clone size only sometimes, using once, few, many, or a class for an expanded clone.

clone_size d_call j_call v_call cdr3_nt cdr3_aa
few . TRBJ2-5 TRBV2 TGTGCCAGCAGTCCCCGCGCGGGAAGTCAAGAGACCCAGTACTTC CASSPRAGSQETQYF
once TRBD1 TRBJ2-7 TRBV4-2 TGTGCCAGCAGCCAAGATTCCTACCACAGGGGGCTAACCTACGAGCAGTACTTC CASSQDSYHRGLTYEQYF
. TRBD2 TRBJ2-5 TRBV11-2 TGTGCCAGCAGCTTAGGTGCGCGGGGGGGCCAAGAGACCCAGTACTTC CASSLGARGGQETQYF
few TRBD2 TRBJ2-1 TRBV7-8 TGTGCCAGCAGCCTGGCGGGGCGGGGGGTTTACAATGAGCAGTTCTTC CASSLAGRGVYNEQFF
. . TRBJ2-5 TRBV27 TGTGCCAGCACCCGAGCGGGACAGGCTCAAGAGACCCAGTACTTC CASTRAGQAQETQYF
. TRBD2 TRBJ2-5 TRBV6-2/TRBV6-3 TGTGCCAGCAGTTATTCCGGGACTAGCGGAGAGACCCAGTACTTC CASSYSGTSGETQYF
. TRBD1 TRBJ1-4 TRBV29-1 TGCAGCGTAGGTACCGGGACAGGGAACGAAAAACTGTTTTTT CSVGTGTGNEKLFF
. TRBD2 TRBJ2-1 TRBV19 TGTGCCAGTAGTACGCCCGGGACTAGCGGGGGGGGAAGTTCCTACAATGAGCAGTTCTTC CASSTPGTSGGGSSYNEQFF
. TRBD1 TRBJ1-5 TRBV2 TGTGCCAGCAGTGGGGACAGGGAGGATCAGCCCCAGCATTTT CASSGDREDQPQHF
. TRBD1 TRBJ1-5 TRBV15 TGTGCCACCAGCAGAGATCGGGACAGCCCGGGAATTCAGCCCCAGCATTTT CATSRDRDSPGIQPQHF
. . TRBJ1-3 TRBV29-1 TGCAGCGTTGGCCTAATGAACACCATATATTTT CSVGLMNTIYF
. . TRBJ2-7 TRBV25-1 TGTGCCAGCAGGTACCAGGCCTCCTACGAGCAGTACTTC CASRYQASYEQYF
. . TRBJ1-2 TRBV30 TGTGCCTGGACTACCCAGGTTGAATATGGCTACACCTTC CAWTTQVEYGYTF
. . TRBJ1-4 TRBV4-2 TGTGCCAGCAGCCAACCCGGAGGCACAGGGTCGAGGGAAAAACTGTTTTTT CASSQPGGTGSREKLFF
. . TRBJ1-4 TRBV5-1 TGCGCCAGCAGCTTGCGTGGGGGGACTGAAAAACTGTTTTTT CASSLRGGTEKLFF
. . TRBJ1-5 TRBV18 TGTGCCAGCTCACCCGGTCTAAGTCAGCCCCAGCATTTT CASSPGLSQPQHF
few TRBD1 TRBJ1-4 TRBV2 TGTGCCGGATCCGGGACAGGGGGGGAAAAACTGTTTTTT CAGSGTGGEKLFF
. TRBD1 TRBJ1-1 TRBV6-5 TGTGCCAGCAGTAAGGGACAGGGGATTAACACTGAAGCTTTCTTT CASSKGQGINTEAFF
. . TRBJ2-5 TRBV24-1 TGTGCCACCAGTGATTTAAGTAAGGGGAAGGGGCCCCAGTACTTC CATSDLSKGKGPQYF
. . TRBJ2-3 TRBV7-3 TGTGCCAGCAGCTTAACTATCGCGAGAGGCGATACGCAGTATTTT CASSLTIARGDTQYF
. . TRBJ1-2 TRBV12-3/TRBV12-4 TGTGCCACTGGACAGTACCAAGAAGGCTACACCTTC CATGQYQEGYTF
. . TRBJ1-2 TRBV5-4 TGTGCCAGCAGCTTGAGAGGGGGGGGCTATGGCTACACCTTC CASSLRGGGYGYTF
. . TRBJ1-2 TRBV7-9 TGTGCCAGCAGGGACAAAGGGGCAGGAGACTATGGCTACACCTTC CASRDKGAGDYGYTF
. . TRBJ2-7 TRBV11-2 TGTGCCAGCAGCTCCACCGGAGGAGGAATGGGGAGTACCTACGAGCAGTACTTC CASSSTGGGMGSTYEQYF
. . TRBJ2-7 TRBV15 TGTGCCACCAGCAGAGGAGGCAGCAAGGCCTTCTACGAGCAGTACTTC CATSRGGSKAFYEQYF
. TRBD1 TRBJ2-1 TRBV19 TGTGCCAGTACTTCTATCGGACAGGGGGCTAGTGAGCAGTTCTTC CASTSIGQGASEQFF
once . TRBJ1-6 TRBV6-5 TGTGCCAGCAGTACAGGAGTCTATTCACCCCTCCACTTT CASSTGVYSPLHF
. TRBD1 TRBJ1-5 TRBV5-5 TGTGCCAGCAGCTTACAGACAGGGGCCGAAAATCAGCCCCAGCATTTT CASSLQTGAENQPQHF
. . TRBJ1-4 TRBV5-1 TGCGCCAGCAGCGCCCCAGGTTCTAATGAAAAACTGTTTTTT CASSAPGSNEKLFF
. TRBD1 TRBJ1-1 TRBV6-2/TRBV6-3 TGTGCCAGCAGTCCAGGGGGCTTGAACACTGAAGCTTTCTTT CASSPGGLNTEAFF
once TRBD1 TRBJ2-2 TRBV27 TGTGCCAGCAGTTCGAACAGGGGAATCACCGGGGAGCTGTTTTTT CASSSNRGITGELFF
. . TRBJ1-1 TRBV7-2 TGTGCCAGCAGCTTAAGCCGAAACACTGAAGCTTTCTTT CASSLSRNTEAFF
. TRBD1 TRBJ1-1 TRBV7-2 TGTGCCAGCCGACAGGGAATGGTGAACACTGAAGCTTTCTTT CASRQGMVNTEAFF
. . TRBJ2-5 TRBV29-1 TGCAGCGTTGAATTCGCCCAAGCGACCCAGTACTTC CSVEFAQATQYF
. . TRBJ2-3 TRBV9 TGTGCCAGCAGCGACCAGGTCCGGTCAGATACAGATACGCAGTATTTT CASSDQVRSDTDTQYF
few . TRBJ1-5 TRBV19 TGTGCCAGTAGTATTAGTAGGGGTTCTACCAGTTATAGCAATCAGCCCCAGCATTTT CASSISRGSTSYSNQPQHF
. . TRBJ1-5 TRBV12-5 TGTGCTAGTGGTTTGGGACAGATCGGGCCCCAGCATTTT CASGLGQIGPQHF
. . TRBJ2-3 TRBV12-3/TRBV12-4 TGTGCCAGCAGGCGGGACAGCACAGATACGCAGTATTTT CASRRDSTDTQYF
. TRBD2 TRBJ2-1 TRBV6-2/TRBV6-3 TGTGCCAGCAGCCTAGCGGGGAGCTCCTACAATGAGCAGTTCTTC CASSLAGSSYNEQFF
. . TRBJ1-4 TRBV6-5 TGTGCCAGCAGTTACTCTCGGGGAACTAATGAAAAACTGTTTTTT CASSYSRGTNEKLFF
. TRBD1 TRBJ1-2 TRBV30 TGTGCCTGGAGTGCGACAGGGATTGGGTATGGCTACACCTTC CAWSATGIGYGYTF
. . TRBJ2-1 TRBV29-1 TGCAGCGCCCAAAGGGGGGGGGTGAATGAGCAGTTCTTC CSAQRGGVNEQFF
. . TRBJ1-5 TRBV20-1 TGCAGTGCTAGTACGGGGACACGAAATCAGCCCCAGCATTTT CSASTGTRNQPQHF
. . TRBJ2-7 TRBV5-6 TGTGCCAGCAGCCCGACAAGGATCTCCTACGAGCAGTACTTC CASSPTRISYEQYF
. . TRBJ2-1 TRBV5-1 TGCGCCAGCAGCTTACAGGGCTCCGGGATCGATGAGCAGTTCTTC CASSLQGSGIDEQFF
. . TRBJ2-5 TRBV7-2 TGTGCCAGCAGCAACGCCGGGCGGACAAAAGAGACCCAGTACTTC CASSNAGRTKETQYF
. TRBD1 TRBJ1-2 TRBV4-3 TGCGCCAGCAGCCACGGACAGGGTATCTATGGCTACACCTTC CASSHGQGIYGYTF
. TRBD1 TRBJ1-6 TRBV4-2 TGTGCCAGCAGCCAAGGGACCGGGACAGGGACAAGAGCTCTCCACTTT CASSQGTGTGTRALHF
. . TRBJ1-3 TRBV20-1 TGCAGTGCTAGTAGGGGGACAATGACCGGAAACACCATATATTTT CSASRGTMTGNTIYF
. TRBD1 TRBJ2-2 TRBV24-1 TGTGCCACCAAGGGACAGGGGGCGAGCGGGGAGCTGTTTTTT CATKGQGASGELFF
. . TRBJ1-1 TRBV29-1 TGCAGCGTTCGGCCAGGGCTTAGGGACACTGAAGCTTTCTTT CSVRPGLRDTEAFF
once TRBD2 TRBJ2-2 TRBV5-1 TGCGCCAGCAGCTTGGTAGGACTAGCGGGAACGAACACCGGGGAGCTGTTTTTT CASSLVGLAGTNTGELFF
. TRBD1 TRBJ1-2 TRBV19 TGTGCCACTTTGACAGGGCCCGCTAACTATGGCTACACCTTC CATLTGPANYGYTF
. . TRBJ1-4 TRBV6-5 TGTGCCAGCAGGTTAGATGAAAAACTGTTTTTT CASRLDEKLFF
. . TRBJ1-4 TRBV6-5 TGTGCCAGCAGTTACGAGGGAGGTGAAAAACTGTTTTTT CASSYEGGEKLFF
. . TRBJ2-1 TRBV5-1 . CASSTSAGGVYNEQFF
. . TRBJ1-1 TRBV11-2 TGTGCCAGCAGCTTAGGGGCGGGGAACACTGAAGCTTTCTTT CASSLGAGNTEAFF
. TRBD1 TRBJ2-7 TRBV4-3 TGCGCCAGCAGCCAGGACAGGGCCTACGAGCAGTACTTC CASSQDRAYEQYF
. . TRBJ1-2 TRBV19 TGTGCCAGTAGTATTCCGGGATACGGTCCCTATGGCTACACCTTC CASSIPGYGPYGYTF
. TRBD1 TRBJ1-4 TRBV25-1 TGTGCCAGCAGTGGGTCGGCGGGACAGGGGCTGAAAAAACTGTTTTTT CASSGSAGQGLKKLFF